This T cell receptor (beta chain) stems from a study of cytomegalovirus exposure and HLA in healthy donors. Study-wide findings and caveats: It was assumed in the presence/absence analyses that sequencing depth was roughly uniform across donors. Accurate HLA-A and HLA-B prediction from TCR beta sequences was reported for most subjects.

The V gene lost 2 bases and the J gene lost 1 base, with 11 bases spanning the gap. The CDR3 is 15 amino acids. In germline, CDR1 is SGHTA, CDR2 FQGNSA. On this clone: Its specificity is not known.

Amplification used 60 Vbeta primers and 13 Jbeta primers. Sequencing was performed with immunoSEQ multiplex PCR; in TCRdb, only in-frame clones are kept and a portion is missing. The data contain 200,000 to 250,000 clones, about 83% of them singletons. The origin of this receptor is a human donor in good health. Sequencing input: PBMCs. This chain connects TRBV7-2 to TRBJ2-5, with D perhaps TRBD2 (5 bases). This chain's CDR3 is CASSLQSRAQETQYF. DNA for the CDR3: TGTGCCAGCAGCTTACAGTCGCGGGCCCAAGAGACCCAGTACTTC. Full variable domain (remainder filled in from reference TRBV7-2 and TRBJ2-5): GAGVSQSPSNKVTEKGKDVELRCDPISGHTALYWYRQSLGQGLEFLIYFQGNSAPDKSGLPSDRFSAERTGGSVSTLTIQRTQQEDSAVYLCASSLQSRAQETQYFGPGTRLLVL.